The present entry profiles one T cell receptor (beta chain) with its context. TCRdb's copy holds only in-frame clones and misses some; the assay was immunoSEQ multiplex PCR. The data hold tens of thousands of clones, with more than 70% observed a single time. Between the trimmed V and J ends, which lost 2 bases and 11 bases, there was a span of 16 bases. This CDR3 spans 14 amino acids. The germline V gene has CDR1 MNHNS and CDR2 SASEGT. The entry originates in a study of blood T cell repertoires in COVID-19. The chain employs TRBV6-1 and TRBJ1-5, with D unclear. Sequenced sample: peripheral blood. The receptor was derived from a man between 65 and 85 years old with active or convalescent COVID-19. In nucleotides, the CDR3 is TGTGCCAGCAGTGAACACGGAGACGCGGTGTCCCAGCATTTT. Protein sequence: CASSEHGDAVSQHF.